This TCR beta chain was captured by sequencing in a study of tissue T cells after allogeneic stem cell transplantation. Per the germline V gene, CDR1 is SGHTA and CDR2 is FQGTGA. V lost 5 bases and J lost 5, with 15 bases in between. This CDR3 contains 15 residues. TCRbeta CDR3 was sequenced at survey depth with template counts. Clones were read by immunoSEQ multiplex PCR, and TCRdb kept only the in-frame ones, dropping some. The table shows roughly 30,000 clones, with approximately 83% occurring only once. The sequencing used blood, collected before transplantation. The clonotype was recovered from a woman between 18 and 50 years old who later had graft-versus-host disease after an allogeneic stem cell transplant. The chain employs TRBV7-3 and TRBJ1-4; possibly TRBD1 for D (5 bases). This CDR3 is CASSPGRDRNEKLFF. The CDR3 DNA reads TGTGCCAGCAGCCCCGGCAGGGATAGGAATGAAAAACTGTTTTTT.